The sequence of this T cell receptor (beta chain) was determined in a study of shared clonotypes between healthy human individuals. Study overall: Sampling drew on donors who were a couple of women and three men aged 18 to 49.

DNA at 150 to 250 ng, tens of thousands of T cell genomes, went into sorted-subset replicate PCRs. Libraries were prepared by immunoSEQ multiplex PCR; TCRdb keeps only in-frame clonotypes and omits some of them. In the table there are about 650,000 clones, roughly 95% of which are singletons. Naive CD8 cells were CD45RO-negative, positively selected for CCR7, excluding terminally differentiated effector memory CD45RA+ cells. V was pared by 3 bases and J by 0 bases, with 20 bases between. The germline V gene encodes CDR1 SGHRS and CDR2 YFSETQ. The CDR3 is 18 amino acids. The sequenced sample consisted of naive CD8+ T cells sorted from blood. This TCR was sampled from a woman in her 30s in good health. The rearrangement links TRBV5-1 to TRBJ2-3; D is possibly TRBD1 (6 bases). The CDR3 loop reads CASSSGQSLSASTDTQYF. CDR3 nucleotide sequence: TGCGCCAGCAGCTCCGGACAGTCCCTCAGCGCTAGCACAGATACGCAGTATTTT.